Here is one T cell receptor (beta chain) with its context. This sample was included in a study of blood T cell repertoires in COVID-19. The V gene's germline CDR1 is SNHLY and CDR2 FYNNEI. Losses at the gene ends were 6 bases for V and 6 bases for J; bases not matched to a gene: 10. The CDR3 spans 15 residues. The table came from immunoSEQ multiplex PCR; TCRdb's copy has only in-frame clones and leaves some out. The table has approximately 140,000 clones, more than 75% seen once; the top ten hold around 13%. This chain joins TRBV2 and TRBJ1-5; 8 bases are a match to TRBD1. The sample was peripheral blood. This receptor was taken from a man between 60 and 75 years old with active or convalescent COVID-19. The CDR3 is CASRPDRGGGQPQHF. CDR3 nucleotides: TGTGCCAGCAGACCCGACAGGGGCGGAGGTCAGCCCCAGCATTTT. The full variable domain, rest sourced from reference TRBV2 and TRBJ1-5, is EPEVTQTPSHQVTQMGQEVILRCVPISNHLYFYWYRQILGQKVEFLVSFYNNEISEKSEIFDDQFSVERPDGSNFTLKIRSTKLEDSAMYFCASRPDRGGGQPQHFGDGTRLSIL.